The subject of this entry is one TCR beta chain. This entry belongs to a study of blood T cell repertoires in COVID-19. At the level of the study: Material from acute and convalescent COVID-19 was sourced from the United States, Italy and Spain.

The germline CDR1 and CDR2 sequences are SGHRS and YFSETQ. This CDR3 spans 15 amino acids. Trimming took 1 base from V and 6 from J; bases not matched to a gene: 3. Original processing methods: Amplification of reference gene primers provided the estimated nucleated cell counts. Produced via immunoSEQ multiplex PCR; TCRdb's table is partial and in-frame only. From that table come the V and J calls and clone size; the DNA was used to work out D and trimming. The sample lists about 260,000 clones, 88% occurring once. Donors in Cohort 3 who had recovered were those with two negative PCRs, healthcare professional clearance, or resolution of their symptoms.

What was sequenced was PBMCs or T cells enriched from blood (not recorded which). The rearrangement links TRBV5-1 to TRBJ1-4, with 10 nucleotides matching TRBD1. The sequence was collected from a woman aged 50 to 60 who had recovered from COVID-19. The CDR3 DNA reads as TGCGCCAGCAGCTTGATGGGGACAGGGGATGAAAAACTGTTTTTT. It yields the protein CASSLMGTGDEKLFF.